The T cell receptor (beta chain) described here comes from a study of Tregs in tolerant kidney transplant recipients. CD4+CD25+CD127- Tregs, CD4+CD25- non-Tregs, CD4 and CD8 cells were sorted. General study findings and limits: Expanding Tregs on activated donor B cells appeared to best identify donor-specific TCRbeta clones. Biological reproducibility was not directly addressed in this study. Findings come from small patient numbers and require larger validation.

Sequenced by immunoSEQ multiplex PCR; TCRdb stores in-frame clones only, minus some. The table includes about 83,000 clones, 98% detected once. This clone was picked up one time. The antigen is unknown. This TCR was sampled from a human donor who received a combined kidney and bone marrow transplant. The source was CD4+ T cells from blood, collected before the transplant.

DNA of the CDR3: TGTGCCAGCAGCTTGAGGCAGGGTGGCGGCTACACCTTC. Amino acid sequence: CASSLRQGGGYTF. V gene TRBV5-6 combines with J gene TRBJ1-2; maybe TRBD1 (5 bases). V was clipped by 1 base and J by 8 bases, with 12 bases between them. From germline, CDR1 is SGHDT and CDR2 YYEEEE. The CDR3 runs 13 residues. The whole variable domain, remainder taken from reference TRBV5-6 and TRBJ1-2, is DAGVTQSPTHLIKTRGQQVTLRCSPKSGHDTVSWYQQALGQGPQFIFQYYEEEERQRGNFPDRFSGHQFPNYSSELNVNALLLGDSALYLCASSLRQGGGYTFGSGTRLTVV.